This T cell receptor beta chain is drawn from a study of regulatory T cells in long-lasting Graves disease. Notes on the study in general: Fewer public clonotypes were shared by new patients (about 940) than by persistent patients (around 2,800). Since the sample size was small, accuracy may have been reduced.

The time point is: newly diagnosed GD, antithyroid drugs for less than 3 months. Scientists built the TCR library using RNA that was extracted from PBMCs. Trimming removed 6 bases at V and 4 bases at J, with 9 bases between. Germline V CDR1 and CDR2: WSHSY, SAAADI. The CDR3 consists of 12 residues. Arm-PCR of CDR3 regions with iRepertoire HTBI primers generated TCR beta libraries. One entry per CDR3 protein, called by TCRdb with MiXCR from the multiplex PCR reads. The table includes about 320,000 distinct CDR3 sequences, under 20% detected once. Of note for this clonotype: Its antigen remains unidentified.

The sequence was collected from a female donor with Graves disease. The chain is built from TRBV10-2 and TRBJ2-5, with D tentatively TRBD1 (6 bases). The sequencing here drew on peripheral blood mononuclear cells (PBMCs), taken at new diagnosis, from a patient treated with antithyroid drugs. The CDR3 reads CASRGAGETQYF. The CDR3 nucleotides are TGCGCCAGCAGGGGGGCGGGAGAGACCCAGTACTTC.